This TCR beta chain was recorded in a study of blood T cell repertoires in COVID-19. Study in general: The samples span acute and convalescent COVID-19 from the United States, Italy and Spain. From T cells, B-cell-depleted T cells, or PBMCs came the material, which was cDNA or gDNA.

Under the authors' procedure: Estimates of nucleated cell counts were drawn from the amplification of reference gene primers. Repertoires were generated with immunoSEQ multiplex PCR, while TCRdb's copy carries only in-frame clones and drops some. The DNA gave D and trimming, while V, J and clone size come from that table. The sample includes 150,000 to 200,000 clones, 70% to 90% of them seen just once. The ends lost 3 bases at V and 2 bases at J; junction bases unmatched: 6. The CDR3 runs to 15 residues. From germline, CDR1 is KGHSH and CDR2 LQKENI. Sequenced material: peripheral blood. The origin of this receptor is a man aged 55 to 70 who had recovered from COVID-19. This chain joins TRBV18 and TRBJ2-5, with TRBD2 identical over 7 bases. As DNA, the CDR3 is TGTGCCAGCTCACCCCCCCGGGGAGGGCAAGAGACCCAGTACTTC. It encodes CASSPPRGGQETQYF.